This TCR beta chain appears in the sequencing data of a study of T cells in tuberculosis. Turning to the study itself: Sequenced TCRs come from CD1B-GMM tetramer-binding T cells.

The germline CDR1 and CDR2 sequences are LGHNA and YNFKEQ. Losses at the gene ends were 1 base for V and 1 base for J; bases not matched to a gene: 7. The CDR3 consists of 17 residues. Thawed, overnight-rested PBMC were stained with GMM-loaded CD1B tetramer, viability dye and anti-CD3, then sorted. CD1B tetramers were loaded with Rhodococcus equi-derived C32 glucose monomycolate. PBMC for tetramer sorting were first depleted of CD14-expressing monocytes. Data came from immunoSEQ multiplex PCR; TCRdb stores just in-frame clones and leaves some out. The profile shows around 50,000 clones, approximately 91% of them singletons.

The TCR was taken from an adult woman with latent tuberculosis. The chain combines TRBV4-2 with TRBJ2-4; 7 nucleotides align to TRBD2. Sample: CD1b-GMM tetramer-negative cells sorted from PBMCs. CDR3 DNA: TGTGCCAGCAGCCAAGTGAGGTCGCGGGAGGCCAAAAACATTCAGTACTTC. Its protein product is CASSQVRSREAKNIQYF.